A single T cell receptor (beta chain) is shown here with its context. Peripheral blood genomic DNA, not sorted cells or RNA, was the template. In germline, CDR1 is SGHAT, CDR2 FQNNGV. The germline V and J ends were trimmed by 2 bases and 12 bases, with 11 bases remaining between them. CDR3 length equals 12 residues. A mixed TRB-A/B primer pool amplified rearranged TRB by multiplex touch-down PCR. Each CDR3 protein gets one entry after TCRdb re-called the multiplex PCR reads with MiXCR. The data show approximately 11,000 distinct CDR3 sequences, around 40% seen once. The data belong to a study of T cell repertoires in aging, cancer and after chemotherapy.

The chain employs TRBV11-2 and TRBJ2-1; no clear D gene. This receptor was identified in a human donor in good health. The sequencing sample was made of blood. CDR3 in amino acids: CASSLFHKGQFF. Here the CDR3 DNA reads TGTGCCAGCAGCTTATTCCACAAGGGGCAGTTCTTC.